The next 21 T cell receptor beta chains were all read from a single sample in a study of cytomegalovirus exposure and HLA in healthy donors. Clones were sequenced by immunoSEQ multiplex PCR, and TCRdb holds only the in-frame ones, with some missing. The data show roughly 300,000 clones, 86% seen once. Specimen: PBMCs. These receptors all come from a woman between 18 and 29 years old in good health and CMV-seronegative.

This rearrangement joins TRBV5-1 to TRBJ2-5; TRBD1 aligns across 9 bases. There are 15 residues in the CDR3. Germline-derived CDR1 and CDR2 are SGHRS and YFSETQ. The junction had 4 bases not matched to a gene; V was cut back by 1 base and J by 3 bases. In DNA form, the CDR3 reads TGCGCCAGCAGCTTGCTGACAGGGGGAGAAGAGACCCAGTACTTC. It encodes CASSLLTGGEETQYF. The full variable domain, its missing parts supplied by reference TRBV5-1 and TRBJ2-5, is KAGVTQTPRYLIKTRGQQVTLSCSPISGHRSVSWYQQTPGQGLQFLFEYFSETQRNKGNFPGRFSGRQFSNSRSEMNVSTLELGDSALYLCASSLLTGGEETQYFGPGTRLLVL.

This sequence joins TRBV7-2 and TRBJ1-2, with TRBD1 identical over 11 bases. CDR1 is SGHTA and CDR2 is FQGNSA in the germline V gene. Unmatched junction bases numbered 9, after V lost 4 bases and J lost 8 bases. The CDR3 sequence is 15 residues long. The CDR3 nucleotides are TGTGCCAGCAGCTGGGGCCGGGACAGGGGGTTCGGCTACACCTTC. Its protein is CASSWGRDRGFGYTF.

This clone was seen just once. The chain is built from TRBV9 and TRBJ2-7, with TRBD2 matching over 7 bases. The CDR3 runs to 18 residues. V lost 0 bases to trimming and J lost 5 bases; unmatched junction nucleotides: 17. Germline assignment: CDR1 SGDLS and CDR2 YYNGEE. CDR3 coding DNA: TGTGCCAGCAGCGTAGGCCCTCTTCTAGCGGACTTAGGGAACGAGCAGTACTTC. Its translation is CASSVGPLLADLGNEQYF.

In DNA, the CDR3 is TGCAGCGTTGAACTAGTGGCTCGGCAGGAGACCCAGTACTTC. It specifies CSVELVARQETQYF. The V call is TRBV29-1, the J call TRBJ2-5, with D unclear. V shed 2 bases and J shed 5 bases, with 15 bases lying between them. The CDR3 runs to 14 residues. Looked up from germline, CDR1 is SQVTM and CDR2 is ANQGSEA.

This clone came up a few times. V is TRBV4-1 and J is TRBJ1-5, with D possibly TRBD1 on 5 matching bases. Germline values: CDR1 MGHRA, CDR2 YSYEKL. The germline V and J ends were trimmed by 3 bases and 7 bases, with 10 bases remaining between them. The CDR3 consists of 13 residues. The CDR3 sequence: CASSHQGGQPQHF. The CDR3 coding sequence is TGCGCCAGCAGCCATCAGGGAGGACAGCCCCAGCATTTT.

There are a few counts of this clone. The rearrangement joins TRBV6-6 to TRBJ2-4; D is ambiguous. Trimming shortened V by 5 bases and J by 0 bases, and 8 bases separated the two germline ends. From germline, CDR1 is MNHNY and CDR2 SVGAGI (reference sequence). The CDR3 totals 14 residues. CDR3 in DNA: TGTGCCAGCAGTCCCCCACTAGCCAAAAACATTCAGTACTTC. Translated: CASSPPLAKNIQYF.

The gene calls are TRBV6-1 and TRBJ1-1, with 7 bases identical to TRBD1. The CDR3 is made up of 14 amino acids. Losses at the gene ends were 10 bases for V and 6 bases for J; bases not matched to a gene: 14. Germline lookup yields CDR1 MNHNS and CDR2 SASEGT. DNA of the CDR3: TGTGCCACTCTACAGGGGTGGATAAGCGCTGAAGCTTTCTTT. Translated, it gives CATLQGWISAEAFF.

This clone was seen a handful of times. The J gene is TRBJ2-7, the V gene TRBV5-4; possibly TRBD1 for D (5 bases). The V gene's germline CDR1 is SGHNT and CDR2 YYREEE (reference sequence). V shed 6 bases and J shed 3 bases, with 10 bases lying between them. CDR3 size: 12 residues. This chain's CDR3 is CASTDSDYEQYF. CDR3 coding DNA: TGTGCCAGCACTGACAGCGACTACGAGCAGTACTTC.

This rearrangement joins TRBV6-5 to TRBJ1-2; D remains ambiguous. In germline, CDR1 is MNHEY, CDR2 SVGAGI. V lost 4 bases and J lost 3, with 15 bases in between. The CDR3 is 15 residues long. The CDR3 DNA reads as TGTGCCAGCAGTTTTCTACCTACGAACTACTATGGCTACACCTTC. Translating it yields CASSFLPTNYYGYTF.

Comment on this clone: This same CDR3 is encoded by further DNA sequences in the sample. The rearrangement joins TRBV5-1 to TRBJ1-5; 7 positions match TRBD1. After removal of 4 bases from V and 3 bases from J, the junction contained 4 bases not matched to a gene. Germline CDR1 is SGHRS and CDR2 is YFSETQ. The CDR3 has 14 amino acids. CDR3 sequence: CASSLGQNNQPQHF. CDR3 sequence (DNA): TGCGCCAGCAGCCTGGGACAGAACAATCAGCCCCAGCATTTT. Together with reference TRBV5-1 and TRBJ1-5, the CDR3 gives the full variable domain: KAGVTQTPRYLIKTRGQQVTLSCSPISGHRSVSWYQQTPGQGLQFLFEYFSETQRNKGNFPGRFSGRQFSNSRSEMNVSTLELGDSALYLCASSLGQNNQPQHFGDGTRLSIL.

V and J are TRBV29-1 and TRBJ2-2, with a weak D call TRBD2 (6 bases). Trimming removed 4 bases at V and 5 bases at J, with 17 bases between. Germline V lookup: CDR1 SQVTM, CDR2 ANQGSEA. This CDR3 region has 15 residues. The CDR3 DNA sequence: TGCAGCGTTGGGGGCGGGGCGGATGGAACCGGGGAGCTGTTTTTT. Translated: CSVGGGADGTGELFF.

This clone came up a few times. The V and J genes are TRBV6-6 and TRBJ1-5; D ambiguous. CDR1 is MNHNY and CDR2 is SVGAGI in the germline V gene (reference sequence). The CDR3 has 14 residues. Trimming removed 2 bases from V and 3 bases from J, with 8 bases in between. In DNA, the CDR3 is TGTGCCAGCAGTTACGACATCTTCAATCAGCCCCAGCATTTT. It specifies CASSYDIFNQPQHF.

This chain uses TRBV6-5 with TRBJ2-5; D gene uncertain. Germline CDR1 MNHEY, CDR2 SVGAGI. The CDR3 contains 13 residues. V lost 5 bases to trimming and J lost 5 bases, with 12 bases between them. The CDR3 region has the DNA TGTGCCAGCAGTACTCAAAGCTCGGAGACCCAGTACTTC. This gives the protein CASSTQSSETQYF.

The chain recombines TRBV19 with TRBJ2-1; D perhaps matches TRBD2 (6 bases). In germline, CDR1 is LNHDA, CDR2 SQIVND (reference sequence). V gave up 3 bases and J gave up 6 bases, with 9 bases separating them. The CDR3 extends over 13 amino acids. Here the CDR3 reads CASSMVLANEQFF. The DNA for the CDR3 is TGTGCCAGTAGTATGGTACTAGCCAATGAGCAGTTCTTC.

This sequence joins TRBV27 and TRBJ2-7; TRBD1 aligns across 10 bases. The CDR3 sequence is 13 residues long. J lost 7 bases, V lost 5 bases, and 5 bases had no gene match. In germline, CDR1 is MNHEY, CDR2 SMNVEV (reference sequence). This CDR3 reads CASSGRTGGEQYF. In DNA, the CDR3 is TGTGCCAGCAGTGGAAGGACAGGGGGAGAGCAGTACTTC.

The V gene is TRBV25-1, the J gene TRBJ2-2, with D maybe TRBD2 (6 bases). Trimming cost V 5 bases and J 5 bases, with 12 bases left between them. CDR1 and CDR2 (germline): MGHDK, SYGVNS. CDR3 length equals 14 residues. CDR3 sequence reads: CASSRLEGTGELFF. The CDR3 DNA reads as TGTGCCAGCAGTAGACTAGAGGGAACCGGGGAGCTGTTTTTT.

V gene TRBV9 combines with J gene TRBJ1-5, with D possibly TRBD1 on 6 matching bases. The CDR3 consists of 15 residues. Germline CDR1 is SGDLS and CDR2 is YYNGEE. Trimming removed 3 bases at V and 7 bases at J, with 17 bases between. CDR3 bases: TGTGCCAGCAGCGCCGGGTCAGGGGTTGGGCAGCCCCAGCATTTT. As protein: CASSAGSGVGQPQHF.

V gene TRBV11-2 combines with J gene TRBJ2-6; D is ambiguous. The CDR3 covers 12 residues. V lost 10 bases and J lost 2, with 6 bases in between. CDR1 is SGHAT and CDR2 is FQNNGV in the germline V gene. The DNA for the CDR3 is TGTGCCACTGTCCCTGGGGCCAACGTCCTGACTTTC. This encodes CATVPGANVLTF.

The genes are TRBV5-1 and TRBJ2-1; 10 nucleotides match TRBD2. V was pared by 4 bases and J by 9 bases, with 10 bases of the junction left unmatched. The CDR3 has 15 amino acids. Germline-derived CDR1 and CDR2 are SGHRS and YFSETQ. This chain's CDR3 is CASSEGGTSASEQFF. Here the CDR3 DNA reads TGCGCCAGCAGCGAGGGGGGGACTAGCGCCTCTGAGCAGTTCTTC.

The chain carries TRBV28 and TRBJ1-2; the D gene is possibly TRBD1 (5 bases). Trimming took off 6 bases at V and 5 bases at J, with 10 bases between the two ends. The germline CDR1 and CDR2 sequences are MDHEN and SYDVKM. This CDR3 has 12 residues. The CDR3 coding sequence is TGTGCCAGCAGGGGGGAGGGGTATGGCTACACCTTC. Its protein product is CASRGEGYGYTF.

The chain couples TRBV2 to TRBJ2-7, with 10 bases lining up with TRBD1. The CDR3 length is 14 residues. V lost 5 bases, J lost 3 bases, and 4 bases stayed unmatched. Germline assignment: CDR1 SNHLY and CDR2 FYNNEI. The CDR3 region is CASSPRDRGYEQYF. CDR3 DNA: TGTGCCAGCAGTCCCCGGGACAGGGGCTACGAGCAGTACTTC.